What follows are 10 T cell receptor beta chains derived from one specimen sequenced in a study of blood T cell repertoires in COVID-19. Clones were read by immunoSEQ multiplex PCR, and TCRdb kept only the in-frame ones, dropping some. Of 120,000 or so clones in the sample, more than 60% were seen once. Input material: peripheral blood. These receptors came from a middle-aged man with acute or convalescent COVID-19.

This clone occurred a few times. The rearrangement joins TRBV2 to TRBJ2-7; D remains ambiguous. CDR3 size: 11 residues. Germline-derived CDR1 and CDR2 are SNHLY and FYNNEI. The V end lost 4 bases, the J end lost 4 bases, and 5 bases lay between the germline ends. CDR3 protein: CASSVEYEQYF. The CDR3 DNA is TGTGCCAGCAGTGTAGAATACGAGCAGTACTTC.

V is TRBV30 and J is TRBJ2-7; 8 bases agree with TRBD1. The CDR3 covers 13 residues. CDR1 is GTSNPN, CDR2 SVGIG, per germline (reference sequence). With V trimmed by 5 bases and J by 0 bases, 3 bases remained unmatched. Written as DNA, the CDR3 is TGTGCCTGGGGACAGGGCAACTCCTACGAGCAGTACTTC. Amino acids: CAWGQGNSYEQYF.

The chain combines TRBV7-9 with TRBJ2-7; D might be TRBD1 (6 bases). The CDR3 sequence is 14 residues long. Trimming cost V 3 bases and J 2 bases, with 11 bases left between them. The germline CDR1 and CDR2 sequences are SEHNR and FQNEAQ (reference sequence). The CDR3 spells CASSFTGSPYEQYF. CDR3 coding DNA: TGTGCCAGCAGCTTTACAGGGTCCCCCTACGAGCAGTACTTC.

This sequence joins TRBV9 and TRBJ2-3; 12 bases agree with TRBD2. Germline V gene data show CDR1 as SGDLS and CDR2 as YYNGEE. V lost 0 bases, J lost 1 base, and 0 bases stayed unmatched. This CDR3 is built from 16 residues. The CDR3 loop is CASSVGLAGGTDTQYF. The DNA for the CDR3 is TGTGCCAGCAGCGTAGGACTAGCGGGGGGCACAGATACGCAGTATTTT.

V gene TRBV6-6 combines with J gene TRBJ1-4; D remains ambiguous. The CDR3 contains 15 residues. Trimming shortened V by 2 bases and J by 0 bases, and 7 bases separated the two germline ends. Germline V gene lookup returns CDR1 MNHNY and CDR2 SVGAGI (reference sequence). In DNA form, the CDR3 reads TGTGCCAGCAGTTACGCGGGTGCAACTAATGAAAAACTGTTTTTT. The encoded protein is CASSYAGATNEKLFF.

This chain links TRBV11-2 with TRBJ1-4; D remains unclear. CDR1 and CDR2 (germline): SGHAT, FQNNGV. V lost 1 base and J lost 8, with 11 bases in between. The length of the CDR3 is 14 residues. Here the CDR3 reads CASSLAAGWEKLFF. In DNA, the CDR3 is TGTGCCAGCAGCTTAGCGGCAGGATGGGAAAAACTGTTTTTT.

The chain combines TRBV3-1 (or the pseudogene TRBV3-2) with TRBJ1-5; no clear D gene. The ends were cut back, 1 base at V and 9 bases at J, with 10 bases in the middle. The CDR3 is 13 amino acids. The germline CDR1 and CDR2 sequences are LGHDT and YNNKEL (reference sequence). CDR3 nucleotide sequence: TGTGCCAGCAGCCAAGGCGCCTTAAGGCCCCAGCATTTT. Protein sequence: CASSQGALRPQHF.

The chain combines TRBV7-2 with TRBJ2-1, with TRBD2 matching over 8 bases. Losses at the gene ends were 5 bases for V and 5 bases for J; bases not matched to a gene: 8. Looked up from germline, CDR1 is SGHTA and CDR2 is FQGNSA. CDR3 size: 15 residues. CDR3 in DNA: TGTGCCAGCAGCCCTCTAGCGGGCAGGGACAATGAGCAGTTCTTC. Translation: CASSPLAGRDNEQFF.

The rearrangement uses TRBV10-2 and TRBJ1-1; a possible D gene is TRBD1 (6 bases). The CDR3 sequence is 13 residues long. V was shortened by 11 bases and J by 0 bases, with 13 bases between the two germline ends. Germline V gene sequence: CDR1 WSHSY, CDR2 SAAADI. The CDR3 is CAVEDRMNTEAFF. The CDR3 bases are TGCGCCGTCGAAGACAGGATGAACACTGAAGCTTTCTTT.

A few counts support this clone. This rearrangement joins TRBV28 to TRBJ2-1; 7 nucleotides align to TRBD1. After removal of 6 bases from V and 0 bases from J, the junction contained 5 bases not matched to a gene. The CDR3 has 15 amino acids. Germline values: CDR1 MDHEN, CDR2 SYDVKM. Written as DNA, the CDR3 is TGTGCCAGCAGATCCGGGACAGCCTCCTACAATGAGCAGTTCTTC. It translates to CASRSGTASYNEQFF.